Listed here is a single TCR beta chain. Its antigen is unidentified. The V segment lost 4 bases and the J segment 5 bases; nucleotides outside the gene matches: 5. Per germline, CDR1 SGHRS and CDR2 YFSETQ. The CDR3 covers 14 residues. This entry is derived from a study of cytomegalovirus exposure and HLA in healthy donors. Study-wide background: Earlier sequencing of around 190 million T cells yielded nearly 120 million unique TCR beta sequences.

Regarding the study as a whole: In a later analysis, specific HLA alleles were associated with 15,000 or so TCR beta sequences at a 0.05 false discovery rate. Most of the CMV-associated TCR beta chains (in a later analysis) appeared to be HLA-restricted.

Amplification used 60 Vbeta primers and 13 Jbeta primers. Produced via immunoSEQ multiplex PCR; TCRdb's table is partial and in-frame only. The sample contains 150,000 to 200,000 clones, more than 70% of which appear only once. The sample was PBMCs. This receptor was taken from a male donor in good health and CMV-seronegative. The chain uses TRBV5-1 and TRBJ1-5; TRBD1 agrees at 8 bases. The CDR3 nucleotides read TGCGCCAGCAGCCCCGACAGGGGTGATCAGCCCCAGCATTTT. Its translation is CASSPDRGDQPQHF.